The clone carrying this T cell receptor (beta chain) appeared a few times. Its specificity is unknown. The data were taken from a study of identical twins. General study findings and limits: The models gave estimates that fell short of the out-of-frame TCR alpha sharing seen in monozygotic twins.

Through template switching, a universal primer site was introduced, and the cDNA contained unique molecular identifiers. TCRdb re-derived calls from the 5' RACE reads in MiXCR, one entry per CDR3 protein. The sample records about 890,000 distinct CDR3 sequences, approximately 13% being singletons. These same data were also listed under a study on yellow fever vaccine responses in identical twins.

The sequence was obtained from a woman aged 18 to 35 in good health. The source material was PBMCs.

The CDR3, as DNA: TGTGCCAGCAGTTTATGGGGCAGGGCCAGGGAGACCCAGTACTTC. It codes for CASSLWGRARETQYF. V and J are TRBV12-3 or TRBV12-4 and TRBJ2-5, with a weak D call TRBD1 (5 bases). The CDR3 is made up of 15 amino acids. V was clipped by 2 bases and J by 5 bases, with 15 bases between them.